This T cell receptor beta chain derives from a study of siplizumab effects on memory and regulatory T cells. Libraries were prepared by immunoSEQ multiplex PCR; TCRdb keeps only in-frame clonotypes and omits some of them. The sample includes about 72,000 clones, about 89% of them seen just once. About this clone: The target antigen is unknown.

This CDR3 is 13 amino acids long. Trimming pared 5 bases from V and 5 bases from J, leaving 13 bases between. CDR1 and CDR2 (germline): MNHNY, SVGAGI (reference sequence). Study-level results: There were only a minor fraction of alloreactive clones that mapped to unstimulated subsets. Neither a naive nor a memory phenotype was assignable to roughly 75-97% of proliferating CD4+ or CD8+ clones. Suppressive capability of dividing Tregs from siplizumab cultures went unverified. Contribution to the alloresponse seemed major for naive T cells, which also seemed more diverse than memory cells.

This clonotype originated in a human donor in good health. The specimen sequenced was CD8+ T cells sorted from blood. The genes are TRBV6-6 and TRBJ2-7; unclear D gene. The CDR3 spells CASSKFNGDEQYF. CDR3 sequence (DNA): TGTGCCAGCAGTAAGTTCAATGGGGACGAGCAGTACTTC.